The source of this TCR beta chain is a study of shared clonotypes between healthy human individuals. About this clone: Its antigen remains unidentified.

Germline V gene lookup returns CDR1 MDHEN and CDR2 SYDVKM. The V end was cut by 3 bases, the J end by 2 bases, with 4 bases between. The CDR3 totals 12 residues. General study findings and limits: Larger estimated richness was generally recorded for naive subsets relative to memory subsets. Sorted-subset samples were not fully sequenced, rarefaction indicated.

Clones were read by immunoSEQ multiplex PCR, and TCRdb kept only the in-frame ones, dropping some. The repertoire holds around 1.6 million clones, approximately 98% seen once, with 0.4% to 0.55% in the top ten. This TCR derives from a man aged 30-40 years in good health. The sample consisted of naive CD4+ T cells sorted from blood. The subset here: CD45RA+ positively selected. This sequence joins TRBV28 and TRBJ1-2; D is unclear. The CDR3 is CASSFLNYGYTF. The CDR3 nucleotides are TGTGCCAGCAGTTTTTTGAACTATGGCTACACCTTC.